The TCR beta chain under discussion was sequenced for a study of technical replicates of blood from a handful of donors. The germline gives CDR1 MNHEY, CDR2 SVGAGI. CDR3 size: 15 residues. Trimming stripped 6 bases from V and 3 bases from J, with 18 bases between. Data came from immunoSEQ multiplex PCR; TCRdb stores just in-frame clones and leaves some out. The table lists tens of thousands of clones, 90% to 95% of them singletons. The TCR sequence derives from a human donor in good health. The gene calls are TRBV6-5 and TRBJ2-7, with D perhaps matching TRBD1 (6 bases). Material for sequencing was T cells isolated from PBMCs. CDR3 in amino acids: CASSLYRDLIYEQYF. The CDR3 DNA sequence: TGTGCCAGCAGCCTGTACAGGGACCTAATCTACGAGCAGTACTTC.